Presented here are 30 T cell receptor beta chains from one specimen sequenced in a study of naive and memory T cell subsets. Notes on the study in general: Especially in CD8 cells, naive repertoires contained a few larger clonotypes, possibly CD45RA-re-expressing memory cells.

Both TRBC1 and TRBC2 were covered by a beta constant-region primer of two equimolar oligonucleotides. The ligated cDNA underwent four PCR rounds using SP2 and nested alpha and beta constant-region primers. TCRdb fed the UMI-ligation and nested PCR reads into MiXCR, producing one record per CDR3 protein. This sample yields 99,000 or so distinct CDR3 sequences, of which around 15% are seen a single time; 2.8% belongs to the top ten. Which antigens these TCRs recognize remains unknown. Sequenced sample: naive CD8+ T cells from blood. The receptors originated from a human donor in good health.

This CDR3 reads CASSLSSTGGPYTGELFF. CDR3 nucleotide sequence: TGTGCCAGCAGCTTATCGTCGACGGGGGGACCGTATACGGGGGAGCTGTTTTTT. The V and J genes are TRBV7-2 and TRBJ2-2; 7 bases fit TRBD2. Per the germline V gene, CDR1 is SGHTA and CDR2 is FQGNSA. The ends lost 2 bases at V and 8 bases at J; junction bases unmatched: 17. The CDR3 spans 18 residues.

This clonotype was detected a few times. The chain links TRBV29-1 to TRBJ2-1, with 8 bases that match TRBD2. The CDR3 contains 13 residues. V gave up 7 bases and J gave up 6 bases; unmatched junction bases: 8. CDR1 is SQVTM, CDR2 ANQGSEA, per germline. DNA of the CDR3: TGCAGCGCGGCAGGACTAGCATTCAATGAGCAGTTCTTC. Its protein product is CSAAGLAFNEQFF.

For the CDR3, the DNA is TGCGCCAGCAGCCAAGAAGCGCAGAGTCATGAAAAACTGTTTTTT. Translation: CASSQEAQSHEKLFF. V is TRBV4-3 and J is TRBJ1-4; D unclear. The CDR3 extends over 15 amino acids. Trimming took off 0 bases at V and 6 bases at J, with 11 bases between the two ends. Germline V gene sequence: CDR1 LGHNA, CDR2 YSLEER.

This clonotype came up once. The rearrangement links TRBV29-1 to TRBJ2-6; 8 positions match TRBD1. The CDR3 loop spans 16 amino acids. V shed 6 bases, J shed 0 bases, and the junction held 7 bases outside the gene matches. In germline, CDR1 is SQVTM, CDR2 ANQGSEA. The CDR3 is CSVQQGVSSGANVLTF. CDR3 nucleotides: TGCAGCGTCCAACAGGGGGTGAGCTCTGGGGCCAACGTCCTGACTTTC.

This clonotype was recorded at least ten times. The chain uses TRBV7-8 and TRBJ2-3; D remains ambiguous. V dropped 4 bases and J dropped 5 bases, with 10 bases sitting between them. The CDR3 covers 13 residues. Germline CDR1 reads SGHVS; CDR2 reads FQNEAQ. The CDR3 loop is CASSSRGLDTQYF. For the CDR3, the DNA is TGTGCCAGCAGCTCCCGTGGTTTAGATACGCAGTATTTT.

The rearrangement links TRBV19 to TRBJ1-4; D is ambiguous. V shed 7 bases and J shed 10 bases, with 10 bases lying between them. Germline CDR1 is LNHDA and CDR2 is SQIVND (reference sequence). This CDR3 spans 11 amino acids. CDR3 bases: TGTGCCAGTACCCCGGGCGGAAAACTGTTTTTT. Residues: CASTPGGKLFF. The full variable domain, in which reference TRBV19 and TRBJ1-4 provide the parts outside the CDR3, is DGGITQSPKYLFRKEGQNVTLSCEQNLNHDAMYWYRQDPGQGLRLIYYSQIVNDFQKGDIAEGYSVSREKKESFPLTVTSAQKNPTAFYLCASTPGGKLFFGSGTQLSVL.

This clonotype has just a few counts. CDR3: CASSAVRTNNEQFF. CDR3 nucleotides: TGTGCCAGCAGTGCTGTTCGGACAAACAATGAGCAGTTCTTC. This chain connects TRBV2 to TRBJ2-1; D is perhaps TRBD1 (5 bases). This CDR3 is built from 14 residues. The V gene lost 4 bases and the J gene lost 5 bases, with 12 bases spanning the gap. Germline CDR1 is SNHLY and CDR2 is FYNNEI.

This clonotype was observed at least ten times. The chain has TRBV10-3 and TRBJ1-2, with TRBD1 identical over 8 bases. Germline lookup yields CDR1 ENHRY and CDR2 SYGVKD. This CDR3 has 15 amino acids. After removal of 6 bases from V and 6 bases from J, the junction contained 12 bases not matched to a gene. Here the CDR3 reads CAISYHPGGGNGYTF. In DNA, the CDR3 is TGTGCCATCAGCTATCATCCAGGGGGCGGAAATGGCTACACCTTC.

The V call is TRBV4-2, the J call TRBJ2-1, with 7 bases lining up with TRBD2. CDR1 and CDR2 (germline): LGHNA, YNFKEQ. The CDR3 is made up of 17 amino acids. The J segment lost 3 bases and the V segment lost 0 bases, leaving 8 bases of the junction unmatched. The CDR3 reads CASSQDGGLGCYNEQFF. As DNA, the CDR3 is TGTGCCAGCAGCCAAGACGGCGGACTAGGATGCTACAATGAGCAGTTCTTC.

V usage is TRBV28 and J usage is TRBJ2-2, with TRBD2 identical over 11 bases. The germline gives CDR1 MDHEN, CDR2 SYDVKM. V dropped 6 bases and J dropped 5; count of bases not matched to a gene: 8. CDR3 length equals 16 residues. In DNA, the CDR3 is TGTGCCAGCAGCCAGGGACTAGCGGCCTCGACCGGGGAGCTGTTTTTT. It is translated as CASSQGLAASTGELFF.

V is TRBV6-2 or TRBV6-3 and J is TRBJ1-4; a weak D match, TRBD1 (5 bases). With 5 bases removed from V and 0 bases from J, the gap between germline ends came to 13 bases. Germline V gene sequence: CDR1 MNHEY, CDR2 SVGEGT. The CDR3 covers 16 residues. CDR3 nucleotide sequence: TGTGCCAGCAGTACCGGACACGTTGCAACTAATGAAAAACTGTTTTTT. Encoded protein: CASSTGHVATNEKLFF.

This clonotype has only a few counts. The chain links TRBV20-1 to TRBJ2-2; no definite D call. The germline gives CDR1 DFQATT, CDR2 SNEGSKA (reference sequence). The CDR3 totals 17 residues. Trimming took 2 bases from V and 3 from J, leaving 19 bases between them. The CDR3 loop is CSARSTDGEVDTGELFF. Here the CDR3 DNA reads TGCAGTGCTAGATCAACGGACGGTGAGGTGGACACCGGGGAGCTGTTTTTT.

This clonotype was found a few times. The V and J genes are TRBV28 and TRBJ1-1, with a tentative D call TRBD1 (5 bases). Germline loops: CDR1 MDHEN, CDR2 SYDVKM. The CDR3 length is 14 residues. V lost 4 bases to trimming and J lost 3 bases, with 12 bases between them. The CDR3 sequence: CASSSDTGDTEAFF. The DNA for the CDR3 is TGTGCCAGCAGTTCGGACACCGGGGACACTGAAGCTTTCTTT.

The sample holds many counts of this clonotype. The rearrangement links TRBV28 to TRBJ2-3, with D possibly being TRBD2 (5 bases). V gave up 5 bases and J gave up 4 bases, with 22 bases separating them. Germline CDR1 is MDHEN and CDR2 is SYDVKM. This CDR3 contains 17 residues. The CDR3 loop reads CASSTRGLSHAADTQYF. The CDR3 nucleotides read TGTGCCAGCAGTACTCGCGGACTCTCCCATGCCGCAGATACGCAGTATTTT.

The chain carries TRBV7-9 and TRBJ1-5; TRBD1 agrees at 7 bases. The CDR3 extends over 14 amino acids. Germline lookup yields CDR1 SEHNR and CDR2 FQNEAQ (reference sequence). V lost 1 base and J lost 5; bases outside the gene matches: 2. CDR3 nucleotides: TGTGCCAGCAGCTTAGTCCAGGGGGATCAGCCCCAGCATTTT. This gives the protein CASSLVQGDQPQHF.

This chain connects TRBV20-1 to TRBJ2-3; a possible D gene is TRBD1 (6 bases). V dropped 4 bases and J dropped 1 base, with 15 bases sitting between them. CDR1 and CDR2 (germline): DFQATT, SNEGSKA (reference sequence). The CDR3 spans 15 residues. The DNA of the CDR3 is TGCAGTGCTACAGGGGCCCTCCTTCGCACAGATACGCAGTATTTT. Its translation is CSATGALLRTDTQYF.

This clonotype was detected only a few times. This sequence joins TRBV5-4 and TRBJ2-1; 11 positions match TRBD2. This CDR3 region has 15 residues. CDR1 is SGHNT, CDR2 YYREEE, per germline (reference sequence). V was clipped by 5 bases and J by 7 bases; unmatched bases: 8. CDR3 amino acids: CASRPSTSGKNEQFF. The CDR3 region has the DNA TGTGCCAGCAGACCCTCGACTAGCGGGAAAAATGAGCAGTTCTTC.

This clonotype was recorded once. The chain recombines TRBV7-8 with TRBJ1-5; TRBD1 is a possible D gene (5 bases). CDR3 length: 13 amino acids. Trimming removed 0 bases at V and 6 bases at J, with 6 bases between. From germline, CDR1 is SGHVS and CDR2 FQNEAQ. The CDR3 bases are TGTGCCAGCAGCTTAGCAGGGACTCAGCCCCAGCATTTT. It yields the protein CASSLAGTQPQHF. The whole variable domain, filled in from reference TRBV7-8 and TRBJ1-5, reads GAGVSQSPRYKVAKRGQDVALRCDPISGHVSLFWYQQALGQGPEFLTYFQNEAQLDKSGLPSDRFFAERPEGSVSTLKIQRTQQEDSAVYLCASSLAGTQPQHFGDGTRLSIL.

This clonotype was found many times. The V gene is TRBV28, the J gene TRBJ1-1; the D is unclear. CDR1 MDHEN and CDR2 SYDVKM come from the germline V gene. The CDR3 totals 11 residues. Deletions cut 3 bases from V and 7 bases from J, with 6 bases between. The CDR3 region has the DNA TGTGCCAGCAGTTTTCCCGGTGAAGCTTTCTTT. It translates to CASSFPGEAFF.

This clonotype has ten or more counts. The chain carries TRBV29-1 and TRBJ2-1; TRBD2 matches at 9 bases. Germline V gene data show CDR1 as SQVTM and CDR2 as ANQGSEA. V shed 4 bases, J shed 1 base, and the junction held 11 bases outside the gene matches. The CDR3 runs 17 residues. The CDR3 sequence is CSVGSAGTSLSYNEQFF. DNA for the CDR3: TGCAGCGTTGGTTCTGCCGGGACTAGCCTGTCCTACAATGAGCAGTTCTTC.

This sequence joins TRBV19 and TRBJ2-7, with 7 bases identical to TRBD2. Germline CDR1 LNHDA, CDR2 SQIVND (reference sequence). The CDR3 loop spans 15 amino acids. Trimming cost V 5 bases and J 0 bases; bases outside gene matches: 7. The CDR3 is CASSPLAATSYEQYF. The CDR3 DNA sequence: TGTGCCAGTAGTCCCCTAGCGGCTACCTCCTACGAGCAGTACTTC.

On this clonotype: This sequence may be a read error, since a much larger clone differs from it by one base. The chain has TRBV29-1 and TRBJ2-1; a possible D gene is TRBD1 (5 bases). This CDR3 region has 13 residues. Trimming pared 7 bases from V and 4 bases from J, leaving 14 bases between. The germline V gene encodes CDR1 SQVTM and CDR2 ANQGSEA. CDR3 sequence: CSARIGEYNEQFF. The CDR3 coding sequence is TGCAGCGCCCGGATAGGGGAATACAATGAGCAGTTCTTC.

The gene calls are TRBV6-5 and TRBJ1-1; possible D gene TRBD1, 5 bases. Trimming took off 0 bases at V and 4 bases at J, with 9 bases between the two ends. The germline V gene has CDR1 MNHEY and CDR2 SVGAGI. The CDR3 length is 14 residues. In DNA form, the CDR3 reads TGTGCCAGCAGTTACTCCAGGGACGGCACTGAAGCTTTCTTT. This translates into CASSYSRDGTEAFF.

In its sample, this clonotype was seen a few times. The V call is TRBV4-3, the J call TRBJ2-1; D is unresolved. The CDR3 consists of 13 residues. Trimming took 0 bases from V and 9 from J, leaving 9 bases between them. The germline V gene encodes CDR1 LGHNA and CDR2 YSLEER. The CDR3 DNA is TGCGCCAGCAGCCAAGATCGGGTCGGTGAGCAGTTCTTC. Protein sequence: CASSQDRVGEQFF.

This chain links TRBV24-1 with TRBJ2-3, with unresolved D. CDR1 and CDR2 (germline): KGHDR, SFDVKD. The CDR3 runs 15 residues. V dropped 3 bases and J dropped 3 bases, with 12 bases sitting between them. CDR3 sequence: CATSDLGGWTDTQYF. DNA of the CDR3: TGTGCCACCAGTGATCTGGGCGGCTGGACAGATACGCAGTATTTT.

This clonotype was counted only a few times. The chain combines TRBV28 with TRBJ1-5; D remains unclear. The CDR3 covers 18 residues. The V gene lost 2 bases and the J gene lost 5 bases, with 22 bases spanning the gap. From germline, CDR1 is MDHEN and CDR2 SYDVKM. The CDR3 here is CASSLATTRIKGDQPQHF. CDR3 in DNA: TGTGCCAGCAGTTTAGCGACAACTAGGATTAAGGGTGATCAGCCCCAGCATTTT.

In its sample, this clonotype was seen many times. The J gene is TRBJ2-1, the V gene TRBV20-1; no reliable D call. V lost 5 bases and J 12 bases, leaving 14 bases between the germline ends. There are 11 residues in the CDR3. Germline assignment: CDR1 DFQATT and CDR2 SNEGSKA (reference sequence). This CDR3 is CSAWSNLPQFF. In nucleotides, the CDR3 is TGCAGTGCTTGGAGTAATCTTCCGCAGTTCTTC.

The chain employs TRBV15 and TRBJ2-1; the match to TRBD2 covers 9 bases. The germline V gene encodes CDR1 LNHNV and CDR2 YYDKDF (reference sequence). The CDR3 contains 18 residues. V lost 1 base to trimming and J lost 1 base; unmatched junction nucleotides: 8. The chain's CDR3 is CATSRASGGIASYNEQFF. CDR3 nucleotide sequence: TGTGCCACCAGCAGAGCGAGCGGGGGGATCGCGTCCTACAATGAGCAGTTCTTC.

The chain recombines TRBV5-1 with TRBJ2-2, with D unclear. V lost 2 bases and J lost 4, with 6 bases in between. Germline V gene lookup returns CDR1 SGHRS and CDR2 YFSETQ. The CDR3 sequence is 13 residues long. In nucleotides, the CDR3 is TGCGCCAGCAGCTTCGGGTTCACCGGGGAGCTGTTTTTT. Amino acids: CASSFGFTGELFF.

This clonotype was observed a handful of times. The chain has TRBV7-9 and TRBJ2-3; TRBD2 aligns across 8 bases. Germline V lookup: CDR1 SEHNR, CDR2 FQNEAQ (reference sequence). The trim removed 5 bases at V and 4 bases at J, leaving 11 bases unmatched. The CDR3 totals 16 residues. CDR3 in amino acids: CASSPRAGEYADTQYF. CDR3 coding DNA: TGTGCCAGCAGCCCTAGAGCGGGAGAGTATGCAGATACGCAGTATTTT.